This T cell receptor beta chain was captured by sequencing in a study of blood T cell repertoires in COVID-19. Sequencing used immunoSEQ multiplex PCR; TCRdb keeps in-frame clones, though not all of them. The sample has over 130,000 clones, 76% seen once. Per germline, CDR1 SGHDT and CDR2 YYEEEE. The CDR3 is 18 residues long. Trimming cost V 1 base and J 5 bases, with 24 bases left between them. The sample was peripheral blood. The chain uses TRBV5-6 and TRBJ1-2, with D maybe TRBD1 (6 bases). The receptor was derived from a woman of 80 years or more with active or convalescent COVID-19. The CDR3 spells CASSLSPRTASFLYGYTF. CDR3 sequence (DNA): TGTGCCAGCAGCTTGTCCCCACGGACAGCTTCCTTTCTATATGGCTACACCTTC.